The 4 T cell receptor beta chains below all came from one sample that was sequenced in a study of blood T cell repertoires in COVID-19. This table comes from immunoSEQ multiplex PCR, and its TCRdb copy is limited to in-frame clones, with some not included. This table holds roughly 50,000 clones, more than 70% found once. Material for sequencing was peripheral blood. These TCRs come from a human donor in a cohort sampled during active COVID-19.

This rearrangement joins TRBV6-5 to TRBJ2-5; tentatively, D is TRBD2 (5 bases). The CDR3 extends over 14 amino acids. V lost 8 bases and J lost 7, with 20 bases in between. Looked up from germline, CDR1 is MNHEY and CDR2 is SVGAGI. The CDR3 region has the DNA TGTGCCAGCCTTAGGACCGACCCCGCGGGGACCCAGTACTTC. It specifies CASLRTDPAGTQYF.

The chain joins TRBV19 to TRBJ2-3; D possibly corresponds to TRBD1 (6 bases). Germline V gene lookup returns CDR1 LNHDA and CDR2 SQIVND (reference sequence). The CDR3 sequence is 14 residues long. V was shortened by 3 bases and J by 1 base, with 8 bases between the two germline ends. CDR3 sequence reads: CASSIAGGTDTQYF. The CDR3 DNA is TGTGCCAGTAGTATCGCAGGGGGCACAGATACGCAGTATTTT.

This clone was detected only once. This chain uses TRBV5-1 with TRBJ2-3; 11 bases map to TRBD2. The germline CDR1 and CDR2 sequences are SGHRS and YFSETQ. The CDR3 is 18 amino acids. Unmatched junction bases numbered 11, after V lost 2 bases and J lost 3 bases. CDR3 DNA sequence: TGCGCCAGCAGCTTTGGTAGCGGGGGGGCCCTTGGTACAGATACGCAGTATTTT. Encoded protein: CASSFGSGGALGTDTQYF.

The chain is built from TRBV18 and TRBJ1-1, with a possible D match to TRBD1 (5 bases). Trimming pared 5 bases from V and 1 base from J, leaving 11 bases between. Per the germline V gene, CDR1 is KGHSH and CDR2 is LQKENI. The CDR3 runs 14 residues. In nucleotides, the CDR3 is TGTGCCAGCTCAGGCGTGACAGAGAACACTGAAGCTTTCTTT. As protein: CASSGVTENTEAFF.